This entry lists 15 T cell receptor beta chains sequenced from one sample in a study of spatial heterogeneity in lung cancer. From the 5' RACE reads, TCRdb called clonotypes with MiXCR, one entry per CDR3 protein. The repertoire consists of some 44,000 distinct CDR3 sequences, with approximately 13% occurring once and the leading ten covering 50% to 65%. Specified time point: sample taken at primary tumor resection. Material: PBMCs, obtained at surgery. The receptors were gathered from a male donor with early-stage non-small cell lung cancer.

The V call is TRBV12-3 or TRBV12-4, the J call TRBJ1-2, with D tentatively TRBD1 (6 bases). V lost 4 bases, J lost 3 bases, and 15 bases lay in between. The CDR3 has 15 amino acids. The CDR3 coding sequence is TGTGCCAGCAGTTCCAACAGGGTAAGGGACTATGGCTACACCTTC. Its translation is CASSSNRVRDYGYTF.

This clonotype appeared many times. This rearrangement joins TRBV20-1 to TRBJ1-2; weak D call: TRBD1 (5 bases). The CDR3 has 13 amino acids. Germline CDR1 is DFQATT and CDR2 is SNEGSKA (reference sequence). V was cut by 6 bases and J by 4 bases, with 15 bases left in between. The CDR3 nucleotides are TGCAGTGCCCAAACCCCGGGGCGCTATGGCTACACCTTC. Protein sequence: CSAQTPGRYGYTF.

The chain has TRBV7-8 and TRBJ1-1; the D gene is possibly TRBD1 (6 bases). This CDR3 is built from 14 residues. V shed 3 bases and J shed 4 bases, with 12 bases lying between them. Germline CDR1 and CDR2: SGHVS and FQNEAQ. Here the CDR3 DNA reads TGTGCCAGCAGCTTCCCACAGGGATTCACTGAAGCTTTCTTT. Translated, it gives CASSFPQGFTEAFF.

This clonotype was detected ten times or more. J is TRBJ1-6 and V is TRBV28; D is possibly TRBD1 (5 bases). V shed 6 bases and J shed 4 bases, with 13 bases lying between them. This CDR3 region has 15 residues. Germline loops: CDR1 MDHEN, CDR2 SYDVKM. The CDR3 nucleotides are TGTGCCAGCAGCCCCCGGGACCAATATAATTCACCCCTCCACTTT. Translated, it gives CASSPRDQYNSPLHF.

The V call is TRBV5-1, the J call TRBJ1-1; D ambiguous. Looked up from germline, CDR1 is SGHRS and CDR2 is YFSETQ. The CDR3 contains 15 residues. Trimming shortened V by 4 bases and J by 1 base, and 14 bases separated the two germline ends. The CDR3 reads CASSPLGGSNTEAFF. DNA for the CDR3: TGCGCCAGCAGCCCCCTAGGTGGTTCGAACACTGAAGCTTTCTTT.

This clonotype has only a few counts. The chain carries TRBV9 and TRBJ2-5; D possibly corresponds to TRBD2 (6 bases). This CDR3 region has 16 residues. Germline V lookup: CDR1 SGDLS, CDR2 YYNGEE. V lost 4 bases and J 2 bases, leaving 18 bases between the germline ends. CDR3: CASSFGGANIQETQYF. The CDR3 DNA reads TGTGCCAGCAGCTTCGGAGGGGCCAACATTCAAGAGACCCAGTACTTC.

At least ten counts were recorded for this clonotype. The rearrangement uses TRBV20-1 and TRBJ2-2; 12 bases map to TRBD2. The CDR3 length is 17 residues. Germline CDR1 reads DFQATT; CDR2 reads SNEGSKA (reference sequence). V lost 3 bases to trimming and J lost 5 bases; unmatched junction nucleotides: 10. The CDR3 loop reads CSARYHPGLAGTGELFF. CDR3 bases: TGCAGTGCTAGGTACCATCCCGGACTAGCGGGAACCGGGGAGCTGTTTTTT.

This clonotype was seen at least ten times. The chain links TRBV7-9 to TRBJ1-1; D not resolved. Germline V gene data show CDR1 as SEHNR and CDR2 as FQNEAQ (reference sequence). Trimming stripped 5 bases from V and 4 bases from J, with 11 bases between. The CDR3 contains 13 residues. CDR3 DNA: TGTGCCAGCAGCACCAGGACCACCACTGAAGCTTTCTTT. It is translated as CASSTRTTTEAFF.

This clonotype has just a few counts. CDR3 sequence (DNA): TGTGCCAGCAGCTTCAGGGAAGTGGACGAGCAGTACTTC. Translating gives CASSFREVDEQYF. The chain uses TRBV7-6 and TRBJ2-7; D may be TRBD1 (5 bases). The CDR3 contains 13 residues. Looked up from germline, CDR1 is SGHVS and CDR2 is FNYEAQ. V lost 3 bases to trimming and J lost 5 bases, with 11 bases between them.

This clonotype was picked up many times. The chain recombines TRBV4-3 with TRBJ2-2; D might be TRBD1 or TRBD2, each matching 5 bases. The CDR3 runs to 15 residues. Germline assignment: CDR1 LGHNA and CDR2 YSLEER. The germline V and J ends were trimmed by 2 bases and 7 bases, with 14 bases remaining between them. CDR3 sequence reads: CASSQMGPKYGELFF. CDR3 coding DNA: TGCGCCAGCAGCCAAATGGGACCGAAGTACGGGGAGCTGTTTTTT.

With respect to this clonotype: Possible read error: a much larger clone is one base away. The J gene is TRBJ1-1, the V gene TRBV6-6, with a weak D call TRBD1 (5 bases). V dropped 0 bases and J dropped 13 bases, with 12 bases sitting between them. CDR1 is MNHNY, CDR2 SVGAGI, per germline (reference sequence). The CDR3 is made up of 12 amino acids. The CDR3 coding sequence is TGTGCCAGCAGTTACTCGAGCCAGGGAGTTTTCTTT. Translated: CASSYSSQGVFF.

At least ten counts were recorded for this clonotype. This chain joins TRBV7-9 and TRBJ2-3; possible D gene TRBD2, 6 bases. The V end was cut by 0 bases, the J end by 3 bases, with 10 bases between. Germline V gene lookup returns CDR1 SEHNR and CDR2 FQNEAQ (reference sequence). This CDR3 contains 15 residues. CDR3 sequence reads: CASSLARGGTDTQYF. The DNA of the CDR3 is TGTGCCAGCAGCTTAGCGCGGGGCGGGACAGATACGCAGTATTTT.

The chain has TRBV4-3 and TRBJ2-1; D is ambiguous. This CDR3 is built from 13 residues. In germline, CDR1 is LGHNA, CDR2 YSLEER. Trimming stripped 0 bases from V and 7 bases from J, with 7 bases between. Here the CDR3 DNA reads TGCGCCAGCAGCCAAGAACAGAGGAATGAGCAGTTCTTC. This gives the protein CASSQEQRNEQFF.

This clonotype showed up just a few times. This rearrangement joins TRBV5-5 to TRBJ2-7, with D perhaps matching TRBD1 (5 bases). The CDR3 is made up of 12 amino acids. The germline V gene has CDR1 SGHKS and CDR2 YYEKEE (reference sequence). The germline V and J ends were trimmed by 4 bases and 3 bases, with 8 bases remaining between them. DNA of the CDR3: TGTGCCAGCAGCCAGACAGTCTACGAGCAGTACTTC. Amino acid sequence: CASSQTVYEQYF.

This clonotype was detected a few times. V usage is TRBV7-8 and J usage is TRBJ1-5; D unresolved. This CDR3 comprises 15 residues. Germline CDR1 is SGHVS and CDR2 is FQNEAQ. The V gene lost 5 bases and the J gene lost 1 base, with 12 bases spanning the gap. CDR3 nucleotides: TGTGCCAGCAGCCCCGCTCGCCTGAGCAATCAGCCCCAGCATTTT. As protein: CASSPARLSNQPQHF.